This T cell receptor (beta chain) was identified during a study of patients and donors after allogeneic stem cell transplantation. Germline V gives CDR1 SGHKS, CDR2 YYEKEE (reference sequence). V lost 2 bases to trimming and J lost 4 bases, with 15 bases between them. CDR3 length equals 15 residues. There are a few counts of this clonotype. One entry per CDR3 protein, called by TCRdb with MiXCR from the RT-PCR reads. The table has approximately 430,000 distinct CDR3 sequences, roughly 17% seen once. The TCR was taken from a human donor who was either an allogeneic HSCT recipient or a stem cell or donor lymphocyte infusion donor (not recorded which). It is not recorded whose cells these are; they may come from a transplant donor. The genes are TRBV5-5 and TRBJ1-2; D gene ambiguous. What was sequenced was blood, either unsorted or a sorted T cell fraction (not recorded which). Written as DNA, the CDR3 is TGTGCCAGCAGCTTTGCCCCGCAGGTGGGCTATGGCTACACCTTC. Amino acids: CASSFAPQVGYGYTF. The entire variable domain, with the rest obtained from reference TRBV5-5 and TRBJ1-2, is as follows: DAGVTQSPTHLIKTRGQQVTLRCSPISGHKSVSWYQQVLGQGPQFIFQYYEKEERGRGNFPDRFSARQFPNYSSELNVNALLLGDSALYLCASSFAPQVGYGYTFGSGTRLTVV.